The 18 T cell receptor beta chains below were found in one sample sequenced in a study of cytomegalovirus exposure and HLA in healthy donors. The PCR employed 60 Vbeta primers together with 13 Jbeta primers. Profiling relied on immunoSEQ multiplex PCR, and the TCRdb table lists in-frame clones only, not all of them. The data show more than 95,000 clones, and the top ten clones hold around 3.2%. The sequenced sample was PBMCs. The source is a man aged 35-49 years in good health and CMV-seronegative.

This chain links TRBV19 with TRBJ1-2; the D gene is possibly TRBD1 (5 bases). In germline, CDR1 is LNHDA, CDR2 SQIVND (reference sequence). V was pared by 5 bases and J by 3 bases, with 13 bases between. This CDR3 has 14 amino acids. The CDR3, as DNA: TGTGCCAGTAGTGTCACCGGGGGAGACTATGGCTACACCTTC. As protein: CASSVTGGDYGYTF.

Here the CDR3 reads CASSISTGRSTEAFF. CDR3 bases: TGTGCCAGCAGCATATCGACAGGGCGGAGCACTGAAGCTTTCTTT. V is TRBV5-8 and J is TRBJ1-1; 7 positions agree with TRBD1. V lost 4 bases, J lost 4 bases, and 10 bases stayed unmatched. The CDR3 consists of 15 residues. Germline CDR1 SGHTS, CDR2 YDEGEE. The variable domain in full, completed from reference TRBV5-8 and TRBJ1-1, reads EAGVTQSPTHLIKTRGQQATLRCSPISGHTSVYWYQQALGLGLQFLLWYDEGEERNRGNFPPRFSGRQFPNYSSELNVNALELEDSALYLCASSISTGRSTEAFFGQGTRLTVV.

CDR3: CAISEDRDIGELFF. The DNA of the CDR3 is TGTGCCATCAGTGAAGACAGGGACATCGGGGAGCTGTTTTTT. The chain recombines TRBV10-3 with TRBJ2-2; 7 positions match TRBD1. This CDR3 spans 14 amino acids. The trim removed 3 bases at V and 7 bases at J, leaving 5 bases unmatched. Germline lookup yields CDR1 ENHRY and CDR2 SYGVKD.

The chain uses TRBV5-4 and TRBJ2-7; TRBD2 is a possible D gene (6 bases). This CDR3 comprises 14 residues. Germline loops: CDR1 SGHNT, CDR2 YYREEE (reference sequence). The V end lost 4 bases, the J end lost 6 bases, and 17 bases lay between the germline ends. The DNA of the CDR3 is TGTGCCAGCAGCGTAGGTGGAGGGAAGGGCGAGCAGTACTTC. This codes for CASSVGGGKGEQYF.

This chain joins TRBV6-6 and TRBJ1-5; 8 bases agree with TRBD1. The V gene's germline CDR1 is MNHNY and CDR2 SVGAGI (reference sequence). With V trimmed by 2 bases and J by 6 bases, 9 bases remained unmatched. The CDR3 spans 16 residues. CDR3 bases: TGTGCCAGCAGTTACGGGGGGGCAGGGGGCGGTCAGCCCCAGCATTTT. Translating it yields CASSYGGAGGGQPQHF.

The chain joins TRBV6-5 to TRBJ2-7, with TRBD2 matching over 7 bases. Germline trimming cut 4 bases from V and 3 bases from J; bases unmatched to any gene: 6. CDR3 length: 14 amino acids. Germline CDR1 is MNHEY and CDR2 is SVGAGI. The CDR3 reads CASSFGGSIYEQYF. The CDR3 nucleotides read TGTGCCAGCAGTTTCGGCGGGAGTATCTACGAGCAGTACTTC.

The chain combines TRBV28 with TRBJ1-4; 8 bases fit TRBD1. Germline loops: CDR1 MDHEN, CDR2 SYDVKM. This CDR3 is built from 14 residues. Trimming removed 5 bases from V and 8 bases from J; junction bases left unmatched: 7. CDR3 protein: CASSLRQGWEKLFF. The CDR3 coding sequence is TGTGCCAGCAGTCTCCGACAGGGGTGGGAAAAACTGTTTTTT.

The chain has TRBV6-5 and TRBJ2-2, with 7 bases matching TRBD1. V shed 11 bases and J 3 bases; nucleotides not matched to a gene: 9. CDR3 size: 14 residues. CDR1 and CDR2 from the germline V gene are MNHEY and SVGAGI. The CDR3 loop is CAVEGAPDTGELFF. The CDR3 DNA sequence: TGTGCCGTCGAGGGGGCGCCGGACACCGGGGAGCTGTTTTTT.

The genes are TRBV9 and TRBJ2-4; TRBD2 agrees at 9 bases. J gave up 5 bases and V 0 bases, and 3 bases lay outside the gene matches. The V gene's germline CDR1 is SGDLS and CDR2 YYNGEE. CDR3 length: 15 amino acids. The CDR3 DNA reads TGTGCCAGCAGCGTAGGGTCTAGCGGGGAAAACATTCAGTACTTC. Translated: CASSVGSSGENIQYF. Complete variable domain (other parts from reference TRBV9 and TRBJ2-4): DSGVTQTPKHLITATGQRVTLRCSPRSGDLSVYWYQQSLDQGLQFLIQYYNGEERAKGNILERFSAQQFPDLHSELNLSSLELGDSALYFCASSVGSSGENIQYFGAGTRLSVL.

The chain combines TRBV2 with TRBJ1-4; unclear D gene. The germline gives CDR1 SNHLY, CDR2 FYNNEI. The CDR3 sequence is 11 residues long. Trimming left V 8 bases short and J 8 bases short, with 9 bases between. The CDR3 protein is CASSRSEKLFF. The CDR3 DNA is TGTGCCAGCTCGCGTTCGGAAAAACTGTTTTTT.

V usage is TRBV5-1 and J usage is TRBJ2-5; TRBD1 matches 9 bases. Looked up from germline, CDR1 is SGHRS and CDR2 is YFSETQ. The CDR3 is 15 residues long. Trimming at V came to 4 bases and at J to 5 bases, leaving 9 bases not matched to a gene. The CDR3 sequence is CASSESGQGRETQYF. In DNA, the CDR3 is TGCGCCAGCAGCGAATCGGGACAGGGTCGCGAGACCCAGTACTTC.

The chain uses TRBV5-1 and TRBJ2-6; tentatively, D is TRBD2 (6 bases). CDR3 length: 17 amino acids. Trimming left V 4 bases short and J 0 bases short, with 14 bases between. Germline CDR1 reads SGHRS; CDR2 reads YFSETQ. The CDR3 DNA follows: TGCGCCAGCAGCCCCCGGGACTTGTTCTCTGGGGCCAACGTCCTGACTTTC. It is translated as CASSPRDLFSGANVLTF.

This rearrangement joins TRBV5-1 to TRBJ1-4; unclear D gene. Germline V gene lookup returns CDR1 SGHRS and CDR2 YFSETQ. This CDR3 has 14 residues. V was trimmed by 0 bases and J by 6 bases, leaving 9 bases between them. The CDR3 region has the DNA TGCGCCAGCAGCTTGGGGACTTCGGATGAAAAACTGTTTTTT. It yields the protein CASSLGTSDEKLFF.

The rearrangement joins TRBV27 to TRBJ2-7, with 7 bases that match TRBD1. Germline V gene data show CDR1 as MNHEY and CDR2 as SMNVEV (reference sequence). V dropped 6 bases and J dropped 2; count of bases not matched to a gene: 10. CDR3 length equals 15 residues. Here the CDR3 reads CASSSDRAVTYEQYF. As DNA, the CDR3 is TGTGCCAGCAGCTCTGACAGGGCAGTCACCTACGAGCAGTACTTC.

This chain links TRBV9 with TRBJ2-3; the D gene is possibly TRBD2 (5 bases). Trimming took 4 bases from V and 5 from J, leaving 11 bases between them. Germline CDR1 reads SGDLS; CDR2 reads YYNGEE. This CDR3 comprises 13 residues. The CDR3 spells CASSLTSGDTQYF. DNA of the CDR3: TGTGCCAGCAGCTTGACGAGCGGAGATACGCAGTATTTT.

The CDR3 protein is CASSEAGVLPYEQYF. The CDR3 DNA follows: TGCGCCAGCAGTGAGGCGGGGGTTCTACCCTACGAGCAGTACTTC. This sequence joins TRBV5-1 and TRBJ2-7; 7 positions match TRBD2. The germline V gene has CDR1 SGHRS and CDR2 YFSETQ. The CDR3 runs to 15 residues. The J segment lost 2 bases and the V segment lost 5 bases, leaving 10 bases of the junction unmatched. The full variable domain, its missing parts supplied by reference TRBV5-1 and TRBJ2-7, is KAGVTQTPRYLIKTRGQQVTLSCSPISGHRSVSWYQQTPGQGLQFLFEYFSETQRNKGNFPGRFSGRQFSNSRSEMNVSTLELGDSALYLCASSEAGVLPYEQYFGPGTRLTVT.

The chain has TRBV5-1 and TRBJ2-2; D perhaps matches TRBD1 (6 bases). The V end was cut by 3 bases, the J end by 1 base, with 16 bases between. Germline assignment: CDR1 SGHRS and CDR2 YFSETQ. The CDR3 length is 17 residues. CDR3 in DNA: TGCGCCAGCAGCTCGACCCAGACAGGCCTGAACACCGGGGAGCTGTTTTTT. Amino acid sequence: CASSSTQTGLNTGELFF.

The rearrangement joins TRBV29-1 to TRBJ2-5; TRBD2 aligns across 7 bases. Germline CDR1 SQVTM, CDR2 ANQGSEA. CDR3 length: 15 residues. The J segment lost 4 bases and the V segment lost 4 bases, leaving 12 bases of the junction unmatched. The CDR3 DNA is TGCAGCGTTGGGGCATCATCGGGGGGTTTAGAGACCCAGTACTTC. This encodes CSVGASSGGLETQYF.